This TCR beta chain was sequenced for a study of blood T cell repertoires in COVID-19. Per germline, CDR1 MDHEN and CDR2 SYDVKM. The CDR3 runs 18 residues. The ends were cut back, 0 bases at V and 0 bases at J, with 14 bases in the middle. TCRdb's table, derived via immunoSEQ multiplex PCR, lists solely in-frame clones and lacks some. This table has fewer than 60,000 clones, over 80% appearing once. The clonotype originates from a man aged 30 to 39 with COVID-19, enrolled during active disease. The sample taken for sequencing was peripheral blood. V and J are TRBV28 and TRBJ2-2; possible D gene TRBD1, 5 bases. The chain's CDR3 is CASSLWTANPANTGELFF. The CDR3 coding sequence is TGTGCCAGCAGTTTATGGACAGCAAATCCAGCGAACACCGGGGAGCTGTTTTTT.